The 2 T cell receptor beta chains below come from one sample, sequenced in a study of blood T cell repertoires in COVID-19. Some clones are missing from TCRdb's copy, which holds only in-frame ones; the method was immunoSEQ multiplex PCR. The table includes roughly 460,000 clones, roughly 89% detected once. The sequenced material came from peripheral blood. The source is a man aged 18 to 30 with COVID-19, enrolled during active disease.

The V and J genes are TRBV5-5 and TRBJ2-7, with D uncertain. The length of the CDR3 is 16 residues. CDR1 SGHKS and CDR2 YYEKEE come from the germline V gene (reference sequence). V was cut by 0 bases and J by 2 bases, with 15 bases left in between. Written as DNA, the CDR3 is TGTGCCAGCAGCTTGGGGGCCCGGCCCCTTACCTACGAGCAGTACTTC. It translates to CASSLGARPLTYEQYF.

The chain recombines TRBV28 with TRBJ2-2, with 13 bases identical to TRBD2. Germline trimming cut 3 bases from V and 7 bases from J; bases unmatched to any gene: 11. Germline-derived CDR1 and CDR2 are MDHEN and SYDVKM. CDR3 length equals 18 residues. The CDR3 DNA follows: TGTGCCAGCAGTTTTTGGACTAGCGGGAGAGGAGGGGGCGGGGAGCTGTTTTTT. Its translation is CASSFWTSGRGGGGELFF.